The T cell receptor beta chain under discussion was sequenced for a study of shared clonotypes between healthy human individuals. This table comes from immunoSEQ multiplex PCR, and its TCRdb copy is limited to in-frame clones, with some not included. Of about 2.3 million clones listed, under 95% are singletons. Notes on the study in general: A reduction in generation probabilities was seen for non-shared clonotypes relative to those shared by all four donors. Though the depth was large, rarefaction showed that sorted-subset sequencing was incomplete.

In regard to this clone: Its matching antigen is unknown.

The CDR3 covers 15 residues. After removal of 4 bases from V and 3 bases from J, the junction contained 5 bases not matched to a gene. Germline V lookup: CDR1 SGHAT, CDR2 FQNNGV. V is TRBV11-2 and J is TRBJ2-7, with 11 positions matching TRBD1. The source material was naive CD4+ T cells from PBMCs. Documented subset: CD45RA+ positively selected. This clonotype was obtained from a man aged 18 to 30 in good health. Some clones in this sample may be carry-over from other donors' samples. CDR3 nucleotides: TGTGCCAGCAGCTCGGGGACAGGGGGTCTCTACGAGCAGTACTTC. Translated: CASSSGTGGLYEQYF.